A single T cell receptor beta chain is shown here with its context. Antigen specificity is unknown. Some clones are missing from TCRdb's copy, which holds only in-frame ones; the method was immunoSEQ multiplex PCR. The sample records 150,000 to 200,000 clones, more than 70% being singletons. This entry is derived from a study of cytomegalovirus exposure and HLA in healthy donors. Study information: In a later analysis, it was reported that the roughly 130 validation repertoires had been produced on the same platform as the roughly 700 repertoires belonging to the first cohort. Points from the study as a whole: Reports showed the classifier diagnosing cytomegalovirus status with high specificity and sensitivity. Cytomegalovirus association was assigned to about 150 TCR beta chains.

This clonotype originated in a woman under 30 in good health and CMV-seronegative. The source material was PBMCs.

CDR3 amino acids: CASSDALGQENTGELFF. Written as DNA, the CDR3 is TGTGCCAGCAGTGATGCTTTAGGCCAGGAGAACACCGGGGAGCTGTTTTTT. This sequence joins TRBV6-1 and TRBJ2-2, with D hard to call. The germline V gene encodes CDR1 MNHNS and CDR2 SASEGT. The CDR3 length is 17 residues. V lost 3 bases and J 1 base, leaving 15 bases between the germline ends.